This TCR beta chain was captured in a study of tumor and adjacent non-tumor tissue in lung cancer. RNA was extracted from bulk tissue without any cell sorting. Findings of the study overall: Top 100 clones took a larger repertoire share in normal lung.

A modified ARM-PCR protocol with three rounds of nested PCR amplified TCRbeta. TCRdb passed the multiplex PCR reads through MiXCR, listing each CDR3 protein once. The sample contains 200,000 or so distinct CDR3 sequences, 70% to 75% of which appear only once. In regard to this clonotype: The antigen is not known. One end of the junction varies from germline; a read error may be responsible.

The sample consisted of lung tumor tissue. This receptor was identified in a man in his fifties or sixties with non-small cell lung cancer.

CDR3 nucleotide sequence: TGCGCCAGCAGCTTGAAAAGGGTAGTCCAAAAGCTGTTTTTT. It yields the protein CASSLKRVVQKLFF. V is TRBV5-5 and J is TRBJ1-4; the D is unclear. The CDR3 totals 14 residues. CDR1 is SGHKS, CDR2 YYEKEE, per germline (reference sequence).